These 12 T cell receptor beta chains share one sample of origin, sequenced in a study of blood T cell repertoires in COVID-19. Libraries were prepared by immunoSEQ multiplex PCR; TCRdb keeps only in-frame clonotypes and omits some of them. The sample lists about 200,000 clones; roughly 80% were seen once. The sequenced sample was PBMCs or T cells enriched from blood (not recorded which). These receptors were obtained from a man aged 35-49 years who had recovered from COVID-19.

This chain connects TRBV7-8 to TRBJ2-1; 10 bases align to TRBD2. The V segment lost 8 bases and the J segment 3 bases; nucleotides outside the gene matches: 4. CDR1 is SGHVS, CDR2 FQNEAQ, per germline. The CDR3 sequence is 14 residues long. The CDR3 sequence: CASAPSGSYNEQFF. CDR3 coding DNA: TGTGCCAGCGCGCCTAGCGGGAGCTACAATGAGCAGTTCTTC.

This clone has a single count. The chain carries TRBV5-4 and TRBJ1-1; perhaps TRBD1 as D (5 bases). Germline V gene lookup returns CDR1 SGHNT and CDR2 YYREEE (reference sequence). The CDR3 extends over 15 amino acids. Deletions cut 0 bases from V and 4 bases from J, with 13 bases between. The CDR3 region has the DNA TGTGCCAGCAGCTTGGGGGGCTCGGTCTTCACTGAAGCTTTCTTT. Translation: CASSLGGSVFTEAFF.

This chain uses TRBV2 with TRBJ2-2; D call uncertain. CDR3 length: 14 amino acids. Per the germline V gene, CDR1 is SNHLY and CDR2 is FYNNEI. V dropped 4 bases and J dropped 3 bases, with 9 bases sitting between them. This chain's CDR3 is CASSAGGYTGELFF. The CDR3 DNA follows: TGTGCCAGCAGTGCTGGCGGCTACACCGGGGAGCTGTTTTTT.

This chain uses TRBV5-5 with TRBJ1-4; TRBD1 aligns across 7 bases. The CDR3 is 15 residues long. CDR1 is SGHKS and CDR2 is YYEKEE in the germline V gene (reference sequence). Germline trimming cut 3 bases from V and 3 bases from J; bases unmatched to any gene: 5. CDR3 residues: CASSWGQRPNEKLFF. CDR3 in DNA: TGTGCCAGCAGCTGGGGACAGCGTCCTAATGAAAAACTGTTTTTT.

This clone was picked up a small number of times. J is TRBJ1-1 and V is TRBV5-1, with D perhaps matching TRBD1 (5 bases). V was shortened by 6 bases and J by 1 base, with 10 bases between the two germline ends. The V gene's germline CDR1 is SGHRS and CDR2 YFSETQ. This CDR3 has 13 amino acids. CDR3 nucleotide sequence: TGCGCCAGCACCGTTCAGGGGAACACTGAAGCTTTCTTT. It codes for CASTVQGNTEAFF.

V gene TRBV30 combines with J gene TRBJ1-1, with TRBD1 matching over 11 bases. Germline CDR1 GTSNPN, CDR2 SVGIG (reference sequence). V was clipped by 3 bases and J by 4 bases; unmatched bases: 4. CDR3 length: 14 residues. The chain's CDR3 is CAWRGTGGRTEAFF. CDR3 coding DNA: TGTGCCTGGAGGGGGACAGGGGGTCGCACTGAAGCTTTCTTT.

The chain uses TRBV9 and TRBJ2-3; D unclear. The germline gives CDR1 SGDLS, CDR2 YYNGEE. V was trimmed by 3 bases and J by 4 bases, leaving 9 bases between them. The CDR3 has 13 amino acids. Written as DNA, the CDR3 is TGTGCCAGCAGCGATTACATCGCAGATACGCAGTATTTT. Translation gives CASSDYIADTQYF.

Only a few counts were recorded for this clone. This chain uses TRBV11-2 with TRBJ1-2, with a tentative D call TRBD1 (6 bases). The germline V and J ends were trimmed by 4 bases and 4 bases, with 16 bases remaining between them. CDR3 size: 15 residues. Germline lookup yields CDR1 SGHAT and CDR2 FQNNGV. CDR3 sequence: CASSWRGQPLYGYTF. For the CDR3, the DNA is TGTGCCAGCAGCTGGCGAGGACAGCCCCTCTATGGCTACACCTTC.

This rearrangement joins TRBV10-1 to TRBJ2-7, with 11 bases identical to TRBD2. The CDR3 runs 18 residues. V lost 0 bases, J lost 0 bases, and 7 bases stayed unmatched. Germline CDR1 WNHNN, CDR2 SYGVQD (reference sequence). The CDR3 DNA sequence: TGCGCCAGCAGTGAGTCTATACCGGGACTAGCGGTCTCCTACGAGCAGTACTTC. Translated, it gives CASSESIPGLAVSYEQYF.

The chain is built from TRBV9 and TRBJ1-5; TRBD1 might be the D (6 bases). The CDR3 length is 14 residues. V was cut by 0 bases and J by 10 bases, with 14 bases left in between. The germline V gene encodes CDR1 SGDLS and CDR2 YYNGEE. The DNA of the CDR3 is TGTGCCAGCAGCGTAGAGGCAGGGGCTGACCCCCAGCATTTT. Translating gives CASSVEAGADPQHF.

This chain's CDR3 is CASSYPTKNTEAFF. Here the CDR3 DNA reads TGTGCCAGCAGTTACCCGACAAAGAACACTGAAGCTTTCTTT. This rearrangement joins TRBV28 to TRBJ1-1; D is unclear. V gave up 4 bases and J gave up 1 base, with 10 bases separating them. There are 14 residues in the CDR3. Germline loops: CDR1 MDHEN, CDR2 SYDVKM.

Comments on this clone: Sequence at one end of the junction differs from germline and may be a read error. The J gene is TRBJ2-1, the V gene TRBV5-1; D not resolved. In germline, CDR1 is SGHRS, CDR2 YFSETQ. The CDR3 extends over 13 amino acids. As DNA, the CDR3 is TGCGCCAGCAGCTTCGACATTTACAATGGGCAGTTCTTC. Translation: CASSFDIYNGQFF.